The clone carrying this T cell receptor (beta chain) turned up a few times. Its antigen is undetermined. The sample belongs to a study of cytomegalovirus exposure and HLA in healthy donors. Study background: For the approximately 360 genotyped donors, approximately 83% fell within the Caucasian-associated ancestry cluster. Notes on the study in general: Reportedly, TCR beta sequences accurately predicted HLA-A and HLA-B alleles in most subjects.

Trimming took off 0 bases at V and 6 bases at J, with 14 bases between the two ends. This CDR3 spans 15 amino acids. The PCR had 60 Vbeta and 13 Jbeta primers. This table comes from immunoSEQ multiplex PCR, and its TCRdb copy is limited to in-frame clones, with some not included. The sample includes tens of thousands of clones, 50% of them seen just once. This TCR was recovered from a human donor in good health. Sequencing input: PBMCs. This rearrangement joins TRBV23-1 to TRBJ1-1; no firm D call. TRBV23-1 is filed as an ORF, its function uncertain. The CDR3 DNA follows: TGCGCCAGCAGTCAATCGCGGCGGGTGGAGGCTGAAGCTTTCTTT. Translating it yields CASSQSRRVEAEAFF.